The next 12 T cell receptor beta chains were all read from a single sample in a study of cytomegalovirus exposure and HLA in healthy donors. The protocol was immunoSEQ multiplex PCR, while the TCRdb copy is restricted to in-frame clones and leaves out a portion. Among more than 120,000 clones, around 90% were seen once, and the ten largest hold 8.5% to 9.5%. The sequencing input was PBMCs. The receptors shown here come from a man aged 18-30 years in good health and CMV-seropositive.

V and J are TRBV30 and TRBJ1-6; D might be TRBD1 (5 bases). The CDR3 loop spans 14 amino acids. From germline, CDR1 is GTSNPN and CDR2 SVGIG (reference sequence). V was pared by 8 bases and J by 9 bases, with 20 bases between. CDR3 protein: CARRSSDIVSPLHF. The CDR3 nucleotides read TGTGCCCGGCGAAGCTCGGACATCGTTTCACCCCTCCACTTT.

The rearrangement uses TRBV5-8 and TRBJ1-2; D remains unclear. V lost 2 bases, J lost 9 bases, and 11 bases lay in between. The CDR3 length is 12 residues. Germline V gene data show CDR1 as SGHTS and CDR2 as YDEGEE. CDR3 bases: TGTGCCAGCAGCTTTAAACCTATCAGCTACACCTTC. Residues: CASSFKPISYTF.

The J gene is TRBJ2-2, the V gene TRBV27; 7 bases agree with TRBD1. V lost 5 bases, J lost 0 bases, and 3 bases stayed unmatched. Germline CDR1 and CDR2: MNHEY and SMNVEV (reference sequence). This CDR3 spans 15 amino acids. DNA for the CDR3: TGTGCCAGCAGTCCCACAGGGGCGAACACCGGGGAGCTGTTTTTT. Amino acid sequence: CASSPTGANTGELFF.

V and J are TRBV11-2 and TRBJ2-1; 8 nucleotides match TRBD1. Germline-derived CDR1 and CDR2 are SGHAT and FQNNGV. Trimming removed 5 bases from V and 7 bases from J; junction bases left unmatched: 10. This CDR3 has 15 amino acids. In DNA, the CDR3 is TGTGCCAGCAGCCCGGGACAGGTAACGACGAATGAGCAGTTCTTC. It codes for CASSPGQVTTNEQFF.

The V and J genes are TRBV2 and TRBJ2-7; 7 bases agree with TRBD2. The CDR3 spans 15 residues. CDR1 and CDR2 (germline): SNHLY, FYNNEI. Trimming cost V 3 bases and J 4 bases; bases outside gene matches: 9. CDR3 region: CASSEGWDYPYEQYF. Here the CDR3 DNA reads TGTGCCAGCAGTGAGGGTTGGGACTATCCTTACGAGCAGTACTTC.

The chain joins TRBV6-5 to TRBJ2-5, with 10 bases identical to TRBD2. This CDR3 region has 15 residues. CDR1 and CDR2 (germline): MNHEY, SVGAGI. V lost 5 bases to trimming and J lost 5 bases; unmatched junction nucleotides: 8. The chain's CDR3 is CASSQGAGGHETQYF. The CDR3, as DNA: TGTGCCAGCAGTCAGGGAGCGGGGGGGCATGAGACCCAGTACTTC.

The genes are TRBV11-3 and TRBJ2-1; D uncertain. V was cut by 0 bases and J by 0 bases, with 6 bases left in between. In germline, CDR1 is SGHNT, CDR2 YENEEA. CDR3 size: 15 residues. The CDR3 protein is CASSLDPNSYNEQFF. CDR3 nucleotide sequence: TGTGCCAGCAGCTTAGATCCCAACTCCTACAATGAGCAGTTCTTC.

The chain is built from TRBV2 and TRBJ2-1, with a tentative D call TRBD2 (5 bases). With 0 bases removed from V and 11 bases from J, the gap between germline ends came to 11 bases. The CDR3 is 13 amino acids. Germline CDR1 reads SNHLY; CDR2 reads FYNNEI. The CDR3 reads CASSEALDFKQFF. CDR3 sequence (DNA): TGTGCCAGCAGTGAAGCCCTGGACTTTAAGCAGTTCTTC. Filled out from reference TRBV2 and TRBJ2-1, the complete variable domain reads EPEVTQTPSHQVTQMGQEVILRCVPISNHLYFYWYRQILGQKVEFLVSFYNNEISEKSEIFDDQFSVERPDGSNFTLKIRSTKLEDSAMYFCASSEALDFKQFFGPGTRLTVL.

The chain carries TRBV5-4 and TRBJ2-5; tentative D call: TRBD2 (5 bases). Germline-derived CDR1 and CDR2 are SGHNT and YYREEE (reference sequence). The CDR3 spans 13 residues. The V gene lost 4 bases and the J gene lost 5 bases, with 12 bases spanning the gap. The DNA of the CDR3 is TGTGCCAGCAGCCAGACTAATTTGGAGACCCAGTACTTC. Protein product: CASSQTNLETQYF. Together with reference TRBV5-4 and TRBJ2-5, the CDR3 gives the full variable domain: ETGVTQSPTHLIKTRGQQVTLRCSSQSGHNTVSWYQQALGQGPQFIFQYYREEENGRGNFPPRFSGLQFPNYSSELNVNALELDDSALYLCASSQTNLETQYFGPGTRLLVL.

J is TRBJ1-2 and V is TRBV2; D not certain. The germline V and J ends were trimmed by 3 bases and 8 bases, with 13 bases remaining between them. Germline V gene sequence: CDR1 SNHLY, CDR2 FYNNEI. The CDR3 is 13 residues long. CDR3: CASSESGIEGYTF. The CDR3 DNA reads as TGTGCCAGCAGTGAGTCCGGGATTGAAGGCTACACCTTC. The entire variable domain, with the rest obtained from reference TRBV2 and TRBJ1-2, is as follows: EPEVTQTPSHQVTQMGQEVILRCVPISNHLYFYWYRQILGQKVEFLVSFYNNEISEKSEIFDDQFSVERPDGSNFTLKIRSTKLEDSAMYFCASSESGIEGYTFGSGTRLTVV.

CDR3 protein: CSVSGTGHSGANVLTF. The CDR3 region has the DNA TGCAGCGTTTCTGGGACAGGGCACTCTGGGGCCAACGTCCTGACTTTC. This chain joins TRBV29-1 and TRBJ2-6, with TRBD1 identical over 9 bases. Losses at the gene ends were 5 bases for V and 0 bases for J; bases not matched to a gene: 5. The CDR3 contains 16 residues. Per the germline V gene, CDR1 is SQVTM and CDR2 is ANQGSEA.

The chain joins TRBV5-6 to TRBJ2-7; TRBD2 aligns across 8 bases. Germline V gives CDR1 SGHDT, CDR2 YYEEEE. The CDR3 length is 15 residues. After removal of 5 bases from V and 3 bases from J, the junction contained 10 bases not matched to a gene. CDR3 residues: CASSESSGSIYEQYF. For the CDR3, the DNA is TGTGCCAGCAGTGAGTCCAGCGGGAGCATCTACGAGCAGTACTTC. Supplemented by reference TRBV5-6 and TRBJ2-7, the full variable domain reads DAGVTQSPTHLIKTRGQQVTLRCSPKSGHDTVSWYQQALGQGPQFIFQYYEEEERQRGNFPDRFSGHQFPNYSSELNVNALLLGDSALYLCASSESSGSIYEQYFGPGTRLTVT.